The 27 T cell receptor beta chains below come from one sample, sequenced in a study of response to subunit inactivated influenza vaccine. One entry per CDR3 protein, called by TCRdb with MiXCR from the RT-PCR reads. Of fewer than 800,000 distinct CDR3 sequences in the sample, 15% to 18% were seen once. The sequenced sample was PBMCs from blood, obtained roughly 12 days after vaccination. The source of these receptors is a man between 50 and 59 years old who received an inactivated influenza vaccine.

This clonotype came up a few times. V and J are TRBV14 and TRBJ2-4, with TRBD1 as a possible D gene (6 bases). V shed 1 base and J shed 6 bases, with 7 bases lying between them. This CDR3 is built from 13 residues. Germline V gives CDR1 SGHDN, CDR2 FVKESK. The CDR3: CASSQGTANIQYF. The DNA for the CDR3 is TGTGCCAGCAGCCAAGGGACAGCAAACATTCAGTACTTC.

This clonotype came up a few times. J is TRBJ2-7 and V is TRBV20-1, with 13 bases matching TRBD2. The germline V gene encodes CDR1 DFQATT and CDR2 SNEGSKA (reference sequence). The CDR3 contains 16 residues. Germline trimming cut 5 bases from V and 1 base from J; bases unmatched to any gene: 8. The CDR3 sequence: CSAGTSGIPGSYEQYF. As DNA, the CDR3 is TGCAGTGCTGGGACTAGCGGGATCCCTGGGTCCTACGAGCAGTACTTC.

This clonotype occurred a few times. The chain combines TRBV28 with TRBJ2-3; TRBD2 agrees at 13 bases. Germline trimming cut 5 bases from V and 2 bases from J; bases unmatched to any gene: 4. Looked up from germline, CDR1 is MDHEN and CDR2 is SYDVKM. The CDR3 totals 16 residues. The CDR3 nucleotides are TGTGCCAGCAGTCCACTAGCGGGGGGGATCACAGATACGCAGTATTTT. This sequence encodes CASSPLAGGITDTQYF.

In this sample, this clonotype turned up a few times. V and J are TRBV29-1 and TRBJ2-2, with D perhaps matching TRBD1 (5 bases). The CDR3 runs to 14 residues. The V and J ends lost 5 bases and 1 base respectively, with 11 bases between them. The germline CDR1 and CDR2 sequences are SQVTM and ANQGSEA. This CDR3 is CSVRSGQNTGELFF. The CDR3 DNA reads as TGCAGCGTTCGATCTGGACAGAACACCGGGGAGCTGTTTTTT.

This clonotype showed up many times. The chain combines TRBV5-1 with TRBJ1-4; D gene unclear. Per germline, CDR1 SGHRS and CDR2 YFSETQ. This CDR3 spans 13 amino acids. V lost 0 bases, J lost 7 bases, and 7 bases lay in between. CDR3 sequence: CASSLVAGEKLFF. The CDR3 DNA reads as TGCGCCAGCAGCTTGGTGGCTGGTGAAAAACTGTTTTTT.

In this sample, this clonotype turned up a few times. V is TRBV18 and J is TRBJ2-1, with 9 bases that match TRBD2. V was pared by 6 bases and J by 0 bases, with 6 bases of the junction left unmatched. Per the germline V gene, CDR1 is KGHSH and CDR2 is LQKENI. The CDR3 runs 16 residues. The CDR3 here is CASSSRGGSSYNEQFF. DNA of the CDR3: TGTGCCAGCTCGTCGCGGGGGGGGAGCTCCTACAATGAGCAGTTCTTC.

This clonotype appeared a few times. The chain employs TRBV14 and TRBJ2-5; D unresolved. CDR1 SGHDN and CDR2 FVKESK come from the germline V gene. The CDR3 length is 14 residues. V shed 0 bases and J shed 4 bases, with 9 bases lying between them. The CDR3 DNA reads as TGTGCCAGCAGCCAAGAACACAGAGGAGAGACCCAGTACTTC. It yields the protein CASSQEHRGETQYF. Supplemented by reference TRBV14 and TRBJ2-5, the full variable domain reads EAGVTQFPSHSVIEKGQTVTLRCDPISGHDNLYWYRRVMGKEIKFLLHFVKESKQDESGMPNNRFLAERTGGTYSTLKVQPAELEDSGVYFCASSQEHRGETQYFGPGTRLLVL.

This chain connects TRBV28 to TRBJ1-6; 7 bases match TRBD1. CDR1 and CDR2 from the germline V gene are MDHEN and SYDVKM. V was clipped by 7 bases and J by 1 base; unmatched bases: 4. This CDR3 is 15 amino acids long. The CDR3 coding sequence is TGTGCCAGCACCTGGGGACAGTCCTATAATTCACCCCTCCACTTT. Protein product: CASTWGQSYNSPLHF.

This clonotype appeared a few times. J is TRBJ1-3 and V is TRBV12-3 or TRBV12-4; D may be TRBD1 (6 bases). Trimming pared 5 bases from V and 0 bases from J, leaving 11 bases between. The CDR3 is made up of 15 amino acids. CDR3 amino acids: CASSLGQLSGNTIYF. CDR3 in DNA: TGTGCCAGCAGTCTCGGACAGCTCTCTGGAAACACCATATATTTT.

V is TRBV4-3 and J is TRBJ2-3; D might be TRBD2 (6 bases). Germline CDR1 reads LGHNA; CDR2 reads YSLEER. This CDR3 is 15 amino acids long. Trimming stripped 1 base from V and 2 bases from J, with 10 bases between. DNA for the CDR3: TGCGCCAGCAGCCAAGCGGGGGTGTCCACAGATACGCAGTATTTT. It encodes CASSQAGVSTDTQYF.

The J gene is TRBJ2-2, the V gene TRBV7-2; D is perhaps TRBD1 (6 bases). V was shortened by 6 bases and J by 1 base, with 12 bases between the two germline ends. CDR1 and CDR2 from the germline V gene are SGHTA and FQGNSA. This CDR3 region has 15 residues. CDR3 amino acids: CASRPGHLNTGELFF. DNA for the CDR3: TGTGCCAGCAGGCCGGGACACCTGAACACCGGGGAGCTGTTTTTT.

The genes are TRBV21-1 and TRBJ2-7; the table's D call TRBD1 went unverified against the DNA. TRBV21-1 has pseudogene status. CDR3 length: 10 residues. CDR3 nucleotides: TGTGCCAGCAGGTCAGGGGAGCAGTACTTC. Its translation is CASRSGEQYF.

This clonotype was detected ten times or more. The V and J genes are TRBV20-1 and TRBJ1-5; 7 bases match TRBD1. This CDR3 spans 15 amino acids. Germline V CDR1 and CDR2: DFQATT, SNEGSKA (reference sequence). With V trimmed by 1 base and J by 5 bases, 8 bases remained unmatched. For the CDR3, the DNA is TGCAGTGCTAGAGCCCCGGGACAGACTCATCAGCCCCAGCATTTT. Translation: CSARAPGQTHQPQHF.

This clonotype was counted only a few times. This chain connects TRBV2 to TRBJ1-1, with 8 bases identical to TRBD1. Germline assignment: CDR1 SNHLY and CDR2 FYNNEI. Losses at the gene ends were 6 bases for V and 5 bases for J; bases not matched to a gene: 8. The CDR3 spans 14 residues. CDR3 in amino acids: CASRPDRGGTEAFF. The DNA for the CDR3 is TGTGCCAGCAGACCTGACAGGGGAGGAACTGAAGCTTTCTTT.

The table lists this clonotype with many counts. V gene TRBV18 combines with J gene TRBJ1-5; no reliable D call. The germline V gene encodes CDR1 KGHSH and CDR2 LQKENI. Trimming pared 3 bases from V and 6 bases from J, leaving 9 bases between. This CDR3 has 13 amino acids. This chain's CDR3 is CASSPRRGQPQHF. CDR3 nucleotide sequence: TGTGCCAGCTCACCCCGCCGGGGTCAGCCCCAGCATTTT. Based on the CDR3 plus reference TRBV18 and TRBJ1-5, the full variable domain is NAGVMQNPRHLVRRRGQEARLRCSPMKGHSHVYWYRQLPEEGLKFMVYLQKENIIDESGMPKERFSAEFPKEGPSILRIQQVVRGDSAAYFCASSPRRGQPQHFGDGTRLSIL.

This clonotype was seen only a few times. This sequence joins TRBV29-1 and TRBJ1-2; D might be TRBD1 (5 bases). The CDR3 is made up of 12 amino acids. V lost 6 bases, J lost 1 base, and 9 bases lay in between. Germline lookup yields CDR1 SQVTM and CDR2 ANQGSEA. CDR3 DNA: TGCAGCGTCTGGGGCAGTAACTATGGCTACACCTTC. Its protein is CSVWGSNYGYTF.

This chain links TRBV4-2 with TRBJ2-2, with TRBD2 matching 7 bases. CDR1 is LGHNA, CDR2 YNFKEQ, per germline. This CDR3 comprises 16 residues. V shed 3 bases and J 5 bases; nucleotides not matched to a gene: 9. CDR3 region: CASSHVVGRETGELFF. The DNA of the CDR3 is TGTGCCAGCAGCCACGTGGTAGGGAGGGAGACCGGGGAGCTGTTTTTT.

Only one count was recorded for this clonotype. The DNA of the CDR3 is TGCAGTGCTAAAGCGGGGGGGAGTAGCAATCAGCCCCAGCATTTT. It specifies CSAKAGGSSNQPQHF. The chain joins TRBV20-1 to TRBJ1-5; D may be TRBD1 (5 bases). This CDR3 is built from 15 residues. V lost 4 bases to trimming and J lost 0 bases, with 13 bases between them. Germline lookup yields CDR1 DFQATT and CDR2 SNEGSKA (reference sequence).

The V gene is TRBV4-1, the J gene TRBJ1-5, with D tentatively TRBD1 (5 bases). Trimming removed 0 bases from V and 6 bases from J, with 15 bases in between. The CDR3 contains 16 residues. The germline V gene encodes CDR1 MGHRA and CDR2 YSYEKL. The CDR3 nucleotides read TGCGCCAGCAGCCAAGACTCGAGGGGTTCTATTCAGCCCCAGCATTTT. Residues: CASSQDSRGSIQPQHF.

V and J are TRBV6-1 and TRBJ1-6; TRBD1 is a possible D gene (6 bases). The CDR3 spans 16 residues. Between the trimmed V and J ends, which lost 5 bases and 10 bases, there was a span of 21 bases. Per germline, CDR1 MNHNS and CDR2 SASEGT. CDR3 nucleotide sequence: TGTGCCAGCAGTAAGGGCAGGGGAAGGGTTGTATCACCCCTCCACTTT. Translated: CASSKGRGRVVSPLHF.

V usage is TRBV20-1 and J usage is TRBJ1-1; possible D gene TRBD1, 6 bases. Germline CDR1 is DFQATT and CDR2 is SNEGSKA (reference sequence). This CDR3 is 16 amino acids long. V dropped 0 bases and J dropped 4 bases, with 18 bases sitting between them. The CDR3 protein is CSARDTLEGGGTEAFF. CDR3 DNA: TGCAGTGCTAGAGACACCCTGGAGGGGGGCGGCACTGAAGCTTTCTTT.

V usage is TRBV18 and J usage is TRBJ1-2, with TRBD1 matching over 7 bases. Germline CDR1 reads KGHSH; CDR2 reads LQKENI. V gave up 2 bases and J gave up 6 bases; unmatched junction bases: 6. The CDR3 is 14 amino acids. The CDR3 DNA sequence: TGTGCCAGCTCACCAAGACAGGGTCCGGATGGCTACACCTTC. Translating gives CASSPRQGPDGYTF.

The rearrangement uses TRBV7-2 and TRBJ1-5; D is perhaps TRBD1 (5 bases). Germline CDR1 and CDR2: SGHTA and FQGNSA. The CDR3 covers 14 residues. With 6 bases removed from V and 3 bases from J, the gap between germline ends came to 12 bases. The CDR3 spells CASSAGTFNQPQHF. The CDR3 DNA sequence: TGTGCCAGCAGTGCCGGGACCTTCAATCAGCCCCAGCATTTT. Combining the CDR3 with reference TRBV7-2 and TRBJ1-5 gives the whole variable domain GAGVSQSPSNKVTEKGKDVELRCDPISGHTALYWYRQSLGQGLEFLIYFQGNSAPDKSGLPSDRFSAERTGGSVSTLTIQRTQQEDSAVYLCASSAGTFNQPQHFGDGTRLSIL.

The chain is built from TRBV6-5 and TRBJ1-1; no clear D. Germline assignment: CDR1 MNHEY and CDR2 SVGAGI. This CDR3 has 13 amino acids. Trimming left V 2 bases short and J 1 base short, with 5 bases between. CDR3 coding DNA: TGTGCCAGCAGTTACGCCGAGAACACTGAAGCTTTCTTT. Its protein is CASSYAENTEAFF.

Worth noting for this clonotype: This may arise from a read error, as a much more abundant clone is one base away. The rearrangement uses TRBV24-1 and TRBJ2-5; D remains unclear. This CDR3 spans 12 amino acids. The germline CDR1 and CDR2 sequences are KGHDR and SFDVKD. Trimming removed 0 bases from V and 5 bases from J, with 3 bases in between. In nucleotides, the CDR3 is TGTGCCACCAGTGATTTGACGGAGACCCAGTACTTC. Translated: CATSDLTETQYF.

The table lists this clonotype with a few counts. The chain has TRBV4-2 and TRBJ2-2; TRBD2 matches 11 bases. V shed 3 bases, J shed 7 bases, and the junction held 10 bases outside the gene matches. This CDR3 contains 17 residues. Germline values: CDR1 LGHNA, CDR2 YNFKEQ. This chain's CDR3 is CASSQQLAGVGGGELFF. Here the CDR3 DNA reads TGTGCCAGCAGCCAGCAACTAGCGGGAGTTGGAGGCGGGGAGCTGTTTTTT.

This clonotype turned up a few times. The chain links TRBV4-3 to TRBJ1-1; no firm D call. V lost 3 bases, J lost 2 bases, and 10 bases lay in between. The CDR3 is made up of 14 amino acids. Germline loops: CDR1 LGHNA, CDR2 YSLEER. In DNA form, the CDR3 reads TGCGCCAGCAGCCAGTGGACGACCAACACTGAAGCTTTCTTT. Its protein is CASSQWTTNTEAFF.